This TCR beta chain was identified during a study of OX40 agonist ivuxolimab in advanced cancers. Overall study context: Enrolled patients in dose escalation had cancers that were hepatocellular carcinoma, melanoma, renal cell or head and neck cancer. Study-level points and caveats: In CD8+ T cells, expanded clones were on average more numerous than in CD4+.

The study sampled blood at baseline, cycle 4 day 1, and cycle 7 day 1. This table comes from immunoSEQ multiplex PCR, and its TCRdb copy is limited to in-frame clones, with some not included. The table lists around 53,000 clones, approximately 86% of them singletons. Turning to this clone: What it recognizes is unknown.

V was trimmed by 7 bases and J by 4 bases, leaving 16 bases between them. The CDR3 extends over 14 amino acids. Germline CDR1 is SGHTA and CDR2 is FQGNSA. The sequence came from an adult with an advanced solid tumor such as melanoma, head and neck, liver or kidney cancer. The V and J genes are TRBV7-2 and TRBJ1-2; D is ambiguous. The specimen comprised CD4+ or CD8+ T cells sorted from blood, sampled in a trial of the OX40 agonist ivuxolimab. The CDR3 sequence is CASTTREVSYGYTF. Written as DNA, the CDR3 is TGTGCCAGCACCACCCGCGAGGTCTCCTATGGCTACACCTTC.